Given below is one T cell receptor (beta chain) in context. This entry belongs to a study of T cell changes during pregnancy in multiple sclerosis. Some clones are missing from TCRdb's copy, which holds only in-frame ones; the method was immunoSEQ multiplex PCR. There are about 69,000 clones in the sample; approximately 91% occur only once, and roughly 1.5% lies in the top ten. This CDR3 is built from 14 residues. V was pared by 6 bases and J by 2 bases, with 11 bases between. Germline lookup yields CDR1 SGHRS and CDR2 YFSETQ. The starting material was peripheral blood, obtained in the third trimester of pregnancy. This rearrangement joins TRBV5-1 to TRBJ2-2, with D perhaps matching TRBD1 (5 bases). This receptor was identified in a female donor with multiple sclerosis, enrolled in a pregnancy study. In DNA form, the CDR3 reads TGCGCCAGCACAACTGGGGCCAACACCGGGGAGCTGTTTTTT. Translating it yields CASTTGANTGELFF.